This entry lists 16 T cell receptor beta chains sequenced from one sample in a study of T cell repertoires in cytomegalovirus infection. These receptors' targets are unknown. TCRdb reanalysed the reads using MiXCR and keeps one entry per CDR3 protein. This table holds roughly 700,000 distinct CDR3 sequences, around a third found once. Source: cultured PBMCs, taken from culture after CMV antigen stimulation. These receptor sequences come from a human donor in good health (CMV status not recorded). Some clones in this sample may be carry-over from other donors' samples.

Here the CDR3 DNA reads TGCAGTGCTAGAGATCTTCGCGGGGGTATTTACGAGCAGTACTTC. It specifies CSARDLRGGIYEQYF. This chain connects TRBV20-1 to TRBJ2-7; 7 bases align to TRBD2. This CDR3 has 15 amino acids. Per germline, CDR1 DFQATT and CDR2 SNEGSKA (reference sequence). Trimming at V came to 0 bases and at J to 4 bases, leaving 9 bases not matched to a gene.

DNA of the CDR3: TGCAGTGCTAGAGGCCCGGAGAGCGGGAGGGCCCTGAGCACAGATACGCAGTATTTT. Translation gives CSARGPESGRALSTDTQYF. V and J are TRBV20-1 and TRBJ2-3; 10 positions agree with TRBD2. Germline CDR1 and CDR2: DFQATT and SNEGSKA (reference sequence). This CDR3 region has 19 residues. V trimming: 1 base; J trimming: 0 bases; junction bases outside the gene matches: 13.

The J gene is TRBJ2-1, the V gene TRBV7-2; TRBD1 agrees at 10 bases. The CDR3 extends over 15 amino acids. CDR1 is SGHTA and CDR2 is FQGNSA in the germline V gene. J gave up 5 bases and V 7 bases, and 8 bases lay outside the gene matches. In DNA, the CDR3 is TGTGCCAGCAAACCAAGACAGGGGGCTCACAATGAGCAGTTCTTC. Translation: CASKPRQGAHNEQFF.

The chain joins TRBV4-2 to TRBJ2-2; D gene ambiguous. The CDR3 has 19 amino acids. Germline values: CDR1 LGHNA, CDR2 YNFKEQ. The V end lost 0 bases, the J end lost 0 bases, and 17 bases lay between the germline ends. CDR3 nucleotide sequence: TGTGCCAGCAGCCAAGATATGGTGATTTTGGGTCCGAACACCGGGGAGCTGTTTTTT. Its translation: CASSQDMVILGPNTGELFF.

This clonotype was seen only a few times. The chain uses TRBV7-6 and TRBJ2-1; 10 bases fit TRBD1. The CDR3 has 17 amino acids. Trimming removed 1 base from V and 7 bases from J; junction bases left unmatched: 10. Per germline, CDR1 SGHVS and CDR2 FNYEAQ. CDR3 protein: CASSLVLRQGARNEQFF. For the CDR3, the DNA is TGTGCCAGCAGCTTAGTCCTTAGACAGGGGGCTAGGAATGAGCAGTTCTTC.

This chain links TRBV12-3 or TRBV12-4 with TRBJ1-2; D is perhaps TRBD1 (6 bases). This CDR3 region has 14 residues. Deletions cut 6 bases from V and 6 bases from J, with 17 bases between. This CDR3 is CASSRTPGDDGYTF. CDR3 nucleotide sequence: TGTGCCAGCAGCCGGACCCCAGGGGATGATGGCTACACCTTC.

In this sample, this clonotype turned up many times. DNA for the CDR3: TGTGCCAGCAGCTCCTCTAGCGGCACCACCTACGAGCAGTACTTC. Translation gives CASSSSSGTTYEQYF. The chain is built from TRBV7-2 and TRBJ2-7; TRBD2 matches 7 bases. Germline V CDR1 and CDR2: SGHTA, FQGNSA. The V and J ends lost 4 bases and 2 bases, in that order; junction bases with no gene match: 8. The CDR3 extends over 15 amino acids.

Regarding this clonotype: Germline and junction disagree at one end, which may indicate a read error. The genes are TRBV7-6 and TRBJ2-3; TRBD2 agrees at 7 bases. The CDR3 contains 15 residues. Germline values: CDR1 SGHVS, CDR2 FNYEAQ. Here the CDR3 DNA reads TGTGCCAACAGCCTATCGGGACTAACACTCCATACGCAGTATTTT. Protein sequence: CANSLSGLTLHTQYF.

The chain combines TRBV12-3 or TRBV12-4 with TRBJ1-2; the match to TRBD1 covers 8 bases. The ends lost 4 bases at V and 0 bases at J; junction bases unmatched: 7. This CDR3 region has 16 residues. CDR3 sequence reads: CASSSGQAQANYGYTF. The CDR3 region has the DNA TGTGCCAGCAGTTCGGGACAGGCCCAAGCTAACTATGGCTACACCTTC.

This rearrangement joins TRBV29-1 to TRBJ1-4, with a possible D match to TRBD1 (5 bases). V lost 3 bases and J lost 0, with 11 bases in between. Germline CDR1 reads SQVTM; CDR2 reads ANQGSEA. CDR3 length equals 15 residues. The CDR3 DNA is TGCAGCGTTGAGGGGGGGGGGGCAACTAATGAAAAACTGTTTTTT. Amino acids: CSVEGGGATNEKLFF.

This clonotype has just a few counts. The rearrangement uses TRBV24-1 and TRBJ2-1, with D perhaps matching TRBD1 or TRBD2 (5 bases each). The CDR3 totals 16 residues. Trimming left V 8 bases short and J 5 bases short, with 21 bases between. Per germline, CDR1 KGHDR and CDR2 SFDVKD. The CDR3 region is CATIDPGTSLDNEQFF. In nucleotides, the CDR3 is TGTGCCACCATCGACCCGGGGACCTCCCTTGACAATGAGCAGTTCTTC.

This clonotype came up once. The CDR3 DNA follows: TGTGCCAGCAGCCGTCAGGGGGATGAAGCTTTCTTT. It is translated as CASSRQGDEAFF. The chain uses TRBV12-3 or TRBV12-4 and TRBJ1-1; 7 bases are a match to TRBD1. With 6 bases clipped from V and 7 bases from J, the junction kept 5 bases outside the gene matches. CDR3 length: 12 residues.

The chain uses TRBV6-2 or TRBV6-3 and TRBJ2-5, with a tentative D call TRBD1 (5 bases). The CDR3 consists of 15 residues. Germline V gene lookup returns CDR1 MNHEY and CDR2 SVGEGT. V shed 2 bases and J shed 1 base, with 11 bases lying between them. The DNA of the CDR3 is TGTGCCAGCAGTTACCCCAGGGATAGCCAAGAGACCCAGTACTTC. This sequence encodes CASSYPRDSQETQYF.

This clonotype occurred a few times. J is TRBJ2-5 and V is TRBV6-6; D is undetermined. This CDR3 has 17 residues. CDR1 and CDR2 from the germline V gene are MNHNY and SVGAGI (reference sequence). V was pared by 0 bases and J by 2 bases, with 16 bases between. The CDR3 DNA follows: TGTGCCAGCAGTTACTCAAGGCGCGACCCCAGGCAAGAGACCCAGTACTTC. This gives the protein CASSYSRRDPRQETQYF.

This clonotype has more than one count but fewer than ten. The V call is TRBV20-1, the J call TRBJ1-2; 8 nucleotides line up with TRBD1. Germline lookup yields CDR1 DFQATT and CDR2 SNEGSKA (reference sequence). This CDR3 has 15 amino acids. The J segment lost 3 bases and the V segment lost 3 bases, leaving 9 bases of the junction unmatched. CDR3 amino acids: CSARGQDGGDYGYTF. For the CDR3, the DNA is TGCAGTGCTAGGGGACAGGACGGAGGTGACTATGGCTACACCTTC.

The chain couples TRBV2 to TRBJ2-2; 10 positions match TRBD2. The CDR3 length is 13 residues. V lost 8 bases to trimming and J lost 5 bases; unmatched junction nucleotides: 2. CDR1 is SNHLY, CDR2 FYNNEI, per germline. The chain's CDR3 is CASASGSTGELFF. The CDR3 DNA reads TGTGCCAGCGCTAGCGGGAGTACCGGGGAGCTGTTTTTT.